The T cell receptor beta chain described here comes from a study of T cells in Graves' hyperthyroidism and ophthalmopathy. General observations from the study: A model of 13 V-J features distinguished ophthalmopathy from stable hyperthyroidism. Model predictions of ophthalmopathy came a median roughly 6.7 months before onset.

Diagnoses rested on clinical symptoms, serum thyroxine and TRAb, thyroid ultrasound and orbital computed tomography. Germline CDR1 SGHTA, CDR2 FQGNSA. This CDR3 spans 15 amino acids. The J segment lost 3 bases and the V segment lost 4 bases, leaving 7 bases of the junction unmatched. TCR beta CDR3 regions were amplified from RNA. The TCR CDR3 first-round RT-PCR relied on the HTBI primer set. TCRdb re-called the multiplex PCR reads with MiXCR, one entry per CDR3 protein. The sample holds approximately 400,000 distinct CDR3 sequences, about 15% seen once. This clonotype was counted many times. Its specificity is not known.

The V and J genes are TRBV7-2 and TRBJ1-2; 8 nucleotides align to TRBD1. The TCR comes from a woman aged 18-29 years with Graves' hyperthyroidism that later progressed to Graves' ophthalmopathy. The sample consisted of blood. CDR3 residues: CASSSPGGADYGYTF. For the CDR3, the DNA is TGTGCCAGCAGCTCCCCAGGGGGCGCTGACTATGGCTACACCTTC.